The 24 T cell receptor beta chains presented below share a single source sample, sequenced in a study of OX40 agonist ivuxolimab in advanced cancers. Using immunoSEQ multiplex PCR, the repertoire was profiled, and TCRdb retains in-frame clones only, with some absent. The sample records nearly 80,000 clones, 84% being singletons. Sample: CD4+ or CD8+ T cells sorted from blood, taken in a trial of the OX40 agonist ivuxolimab. These receptors were collected from an adult with an advanced solid tumor such as melanoma, head and neck, liver or kidney cancer.

The chain is built from TRBV7-9 and TRBJ1-1; no clear D gene. This CDR3 region has 10 residues. Germline CDR1 is SEHNR and CDR2 is FQNEAQ (reference sequence). The V gene lost 4 bases and the J gene lost 10 bases, with 7 bases spanning the gap. CDR3 DNA sequence: TGTGCCAGCAGCTCGGGGAGAGCTTTCTTT. Residues: CASSSGRAFF.

The J gene is TRBJ2-5, the V gene TRBV5-1; a weak D match, TRBD1 (6 bases). V was pared by 4 bases and J by 5 bases, with 15 bases between. The CDR3 has 14 amino acids. The V gene's germline CDR1 is SGHRS and CDR2 YFSETQ. CDR3 protein: CASSLGQSRETQYF. The CDR3 bases are TGCGCCAGCAGCCTCGGACAGTCAAGGGAGACCCAGTACTTC.

V gene TRBV7-2 combines with J gene TRBJ2-1; 9 bases agree with TRBD2. The CDR3 runs 16 residues. Germline assignment: CDR1 SGHTA and CDR2 FQGNSA. Trimming cost V 1 base and J 2 bases; bases outside gene matches: 3. The CDR3, as DNA: TGTGCCAGCAGCTTAGAGAGCGGGGGGACCTACAATGAGCAGTTCTTC. Encoded protein: CASSLESGGTYNEQFF.

This clone is a singleton in its sample. The V gene is TRBV5-4, the J gene TRBJ1-2; TRBD1 aligns across 8 bases. The CDR3 length is 14 residues. Trimming cost V 4 bases and J 5 bases; bases outside gene matches: 7. Germline CDR1 SGHNT, CDR2 YYREEE (reference sequence). The CDR3, as DNA: TGTGCCAGCAGCGGTCAGGGGGCGCGTTATGGCTACACCTTC. Amino acid sequence: CASSGQGARYGYTF.

CDR3 sequence (DNA): TGTGCCACCCGCATCCCCAGGGAGAAGGGGGGCTACACCTTC. It is translated as CATRIPREKGGYTF. This chain joins TRBV28 and TRBJ1-2, with D possibly matching TRBD1 (5 bases). From germline, CDR1 is MDHEN and CDR2 SYDVKM. V lost 10 bases and J 8 bases, leaving 23 bases between the germline ends. This CDR3 has 14 residues.

The chain couples TRBV5-6 to TRBJ1-3; D gene uncertain. Germline values: CDR1 SGHDT, CDR2 YYEEEE. Trimming pared 5 bases from V and 3 bases from J, leaving 9 bases between. This CDR3 spans 13 amino acids. This CDR3 is CASRSEFGNTIYF. The CDR3 coding sequence is TGTGCCAGCAGATCGGAGTTTGGAAACACCATATATTTT.

This chain uses TRBV7-2 with TRBJ1-3; D might be TRBD1 (5 bases). The CDR3 contains 15 residues. Per germline, CDR1 SGHTA and CDR2 FQGNSA. The V end was cut by 1 base, the J end by 9 bases, with 16 bases between. CDR3 bases: TGTGCCAGCAGCTTAGTACCCAAAACGGGGGGCACCATATATTTT. Its translation: CASSLVPKTGGTIYF. The full variable domain, rest sourced from reference TRBV7-2 and TRBJ1-3, is GAGVSQSPSNKVTEKGKDVELRCDPISGHTALYWYRQSLGQGLEFLIYFQGNSAPDKSGLPSDRFSAERTGGSVSTLTIQRTQQEDSAVYLCASSLVPKTGGTIYFGEGSWLTVV.

This chain connects TRBV15 to TRBJ2-7; 8 bases are shared with TRBD1. The CDR3 totals 15 residues. The J segment lost 2 bases and the V segment lost 3 bases, leaving 6 bases of the junction unmatched. The germline gives CDR1 LNHNV, CDR2 YYDKDF (reference sequence). CDR3 sequence: CATSRDREVTYEQYV. In nucleotides, the CDR3 is TGTGCCACCAGCAGGGACAGGGAGGTTACCTACGAGCAGTACGTC.

The table lists this clone with a few counts. The genes are TRBV7-2 and TRBJ1-2, with 7 positions matching TRBD1. The CDR3 consists of 15 residues. Trimming at V came to 5 bases and at J to 2 bases, leaving 8 bases not matched to a gene. Germline CDR1 reads SGHTA; CDR2 reads FQGNSA. This CDR3 reads CASSAPARGNYGYTF. The CDR3 DNA is TGTGCCAGCAGCGCCCCGGCCAGGGGGAACTATGGCTACACCTTC.

This clone was recorded only once. The CDR3 loop reads CASSPGTRGGETQYF. The DNA of the CDR3 is TGTGCCAGCAGCCCCGGGACGCGGGGTGGGGAGACCCAGTACTTC. The J gene is TRBJ2-5, the V gene TRBV5-4, with D perhaps TRBD2 (6 bases). The CDR3 is 15 residues long. The ends were cut back, 4 bases at V and 5 bases at J, with 18 bases in the middle. CDR1 is SGHNT, CDR2 YYREEE, per germline (reference sequence).

The chain has TRBV5-1 and TRBJ2-5, with 9 bases lining up with TRBD2. V shed 4 bases, J shed 4 bases, and the junction held 5 bases outside the gene matches. Germline CDR1 and CDR2: SGHRS and YFSETQ. The CDR3 spans 14 residues. CDR3 region: CASSRREGPETQYF. The DNA for the CDR3 is TGCGCCAGCAGCCGGCGGGAGGGCCCAGAGACCCAGTACTTC.

J is TRBJ2-3 and V is TRBV28; tentatively, D is TRBD2 (6 bases). Trimming removed 8 bases from V and 2 bases from J, with 11 bases in between. The CDR3 is 13 residues long. CDR1 and CDR2 (germline): MDHEN, SYDVKM. CDR3 nucleotide sequence: TGTGCCAGCTTAGGGACTTTCACAGATACGCAGTATTTT. As protein: CASLGTFTDTQYF.

The rearrangement links TRBV7-8 to TRBJ1-1; D is perhaps TRBD1 (6 bases). V dropped 1 base and J dropped 5 bases, with 11 bases sitting between them. Germline V gene sequence: CDR1 SGHVS, CDR2 FQNEAQ. This CDR3 is built from 14 residues. The CDR3 here is CASSLVGGVTEAFF. The CDR3, as DNA: TGTGCCAGCAGCTTAGTGGGGGGCGTGACTGAAGCTTTCTTT.

The chain employs TRBV27 and TRBJ2-3; 8 nucleotides line up with TRBD2. The trim removed 8 bases at V and 9 bases at J, leaving 13 bases unmatched. The germline V gene has CDR1 MNHEY and CDR2 SMNVEV (reference sequence). The CDR3 loop spans 14 amino acids. CDR3 DNA sequence: TGTGCCAGCGCAGCTAGCGGGCCCCAGTACACGCAGTATTTT. It is translated as CASAASGPQYTQYF.

The chain recombines TRBV5-8 with TRBJ2-7, with TRBD1 matching 9 bases. With 1 base clipped from V and 4 bases from J, the junction kept 6 bases outside the gene matches. From germline, CDR1 is SGHTS and CDR2 YDEGEE. This CDR3 contains 15 residues. CDR3 nucleotides: TGTGCCAGCAGCTTGCCCGCGACAGGGGGTTACGAGCAGTACGTC. Translating gives CASSLPATGGYEQYV.

This chain's CDR3 is CASSPSDSLLYGYTF. The CDR3 region has the DNA TGTGCCAGCTCACCAAGTGACAGCCTCCTCTATGGCTACACCTTC. This chain links TRBV18 with TRBJ1-2; maybe TRBD1 (5 bases). Trimming stripped 2 bases from V and 4 bases from J, with 14 bases between. The CDR3 has 15 amino acids. Looked up from germline, CDR1 is KGHSH and CDR2 is LQKENI.

The rearrangement joins TRBV5-1 to TRBJ1-6; TRBD1 might be the D (5 bases). Per germline, CDR1 SGHRS and CDR2 YFSETQ. V gave up 0 bases and J gave up 6 bases, with 16 bases separating them. The CDR3 runs 17 residues. The CDR3 protein is CASSLEGRANPNSPLHF. For the CDR3, the DNA is TGCGCCAGCAGCTTGGAGGGACGTGCCAATCCTAATTCACCCCTCCACTTT.

The gene calls are TRBV20-1 and TRBJ2-5; no reliable D call. Germline V lookup: CDR1 DFQATT, CDR2 SNEGSKA (reference sequence). The CDR3 runs 11 residues. The V gene lost 8 bases and the J gene lost 5 bases, with 12 bases spanning the gap. The CDR3 DNA reads TGCAGTTATTACCCGGAGGAGACCCAGTACTTC. Translated: CSYYPEETQYF.

V is TRBV28 and J is TRBJ1-5; no reliable D call. Trimming removed 4 bases at V and 0 bases at J, with 10 bases between. The CDR3 contains 15 residues. In germline, CDR1 is MDHEN, CDR2 SYDVKM. CDR3 DNA: TGTGCCAGCAGTTCGCAGAGATATAGCAATCAGCCCCAGCATTTT. Translating gives CASSSQRYSNQPQHF.

This clone came up a few times. The gene calls are TRBV11-3 and TRBJ2-1; no firm D call. From germline, CDR1 is SGHNT and CDR2 YENEEA. V lost 5 bases to trimming and J lost 7 bases, with 24 bases between them. CDR3 length: 17 residues. This CDR3 is CASSQLWARLGGNEQFF. The DNA of the CDR3 is TGTGCCAGCAGCCAACTCTGGGCAAGGCTGGGTGGGAATGAGCAGTTCTTC.

The DNA of the CDR3 is TGTGCCAGCAGCCCGAGACAGGCCCAACCCTACAATGAGCAGTTCTTC. Its translation is CASSPRQAQPYNEQFF. This chain joins TRBV5-4 and TRBJ2-1; a possible D gene is TRBD1 (6 bases). CDR3 size: 16 residues. Per germline, CDR1 SGHNT and CDR2 YYREEE (reference sequence). V dropped 4 bases and J dropped 2 bases, with 16 bases sitting between them.

This chain connects TRBV5-1 to TRBJ2-1; tentatively, D is TRBD2 (5 bases). The CDR3 loop spans 12 amino acids. Between the trimmed V and J ends, which lost 1 base and 9 bases, there was a span of 8 bases. CDR1 SGHRS and CDR2 YFSETQ come from the germline V gene. CDR3 bases: TGCGCCAGCAGCTTGTCCAGCGGTGAGCAGTTCTTC. Protein sequence: CASSLSSGEQFF. The full variable domain, with the rest looked up from reference TRBV5-1 and TRBJ2-1, is KAGVTQTPRYLIKTRGQQVTLSCSPISGHRSVSWYQQTPGQGLQFLFEYFSETQRNKGNFPGRFSGRQFSNSRSEMNVSTLELGDSALYLCASSLSSGEQFFGPGTRLTVL.

The chain uses TRBV5-1 and TRBJ1-2; tentatively, D is TRBD1 (5 bases). Trimming shortened V by 0 bases and J by 7 bases, and 7 bases separated the two germline ends. This CDR3 has 12 residues. Germline V gene lookup returns CDR1 SGHRS and CDR2 YFSETQ. CDR3 nucleotides: TGCGCCAGCAGCTTGGCCAGGGTTGGCTACACCTTC. The encoded protein is CASSLARVGYTF.

This clone was observed a handful of times. The chain has TRBV30 and TRBJ2-7; 9 bases agree with TRBD2. Looked up from germline, CDR1 is GTSNPN and CDR2 is SVGIG (reference sequence). After removal of 4 bases from V and 2 bases from J, the junction contained 3 bases not matched to a gene. This CDR3 region has 13 residues. CDR3 in amino acids: CAWKSSGTYEQYF. Written as DNA, the CDR3 is TGTGCCTGGAAGTCTAGCGGGACCTACGAGCAGTACTTC.